One sample yielded the 4 T cell receptor beta chains listed below, sequenced in a study of CD8 T cells in ankylosing spondylitis. TCRdb passed the 5' RACE reads through MiXCR, listing each CDR3 protein once. The sample has some 140,000 distinct CDR3 sequences; 6% to 8% are singletons. Source material: blood, either unsorted or a sorted T cell fraction (not recorded which). The receptors were sampled from a female donor with ankylosing spondylitis or in good health (not recorded which).

This clonotype was observed at least ten times. J is TRBJ1-2 and V is TRBV11-2; tentative D call: TRBD1 (6 bases). Germline CDR1 is SGHAT and CDR2 is FQNNGV. V was trimmed by 5 bases and J by 6 bases, leaving 16 bases between them. The CDR3 is 14 residues long. As DNA, the CDR3 is TGTGCCAGCAGCCCTTTGTGGACAGTAGATGGCTACACCTTC. Its protein is CASSPLWTVDGYTF.

This clonotype was observed at least ten times. J is TRBJ2-2 and V is TRBV5-1; 8 positions agree with TRBD2. CDR3 size: 19 residues. Germline trimming cut 4 bases from V and 0 bases from J; bases unmatched to any gene: 14. CDR1 and CDR2 from the germline V gene are SGHRS and YFSETQ. The CDR3 is CASSPLGTSQNANTGELFF. CDR3 DNA: TGCGCCAGCAGCCCGCTCGGGACTAGTCAAAACGCGAACACCGGGGAGCTGTTTTTT.

This clonotype was seen ten or more times. The chain uses TRBV10-2 and TRBJ2-7; D may be TRBD1 (6 bases). Germline assignment: CDR1 WSHSY and CDR2 SAAADI. With 0 bases removed from V and 1 base from J, the gap between germline ends came to 10 bases. This CDR3 is built from 15 residues. For the CDR3, the DNA is TGCGCCAGCAGTGAGTCTCCGGACAGATCCTACGAGCAGTACTTC. Translation: CASSESPDRSYEQYF.

Worth noting for this clonotype: The junction departs from germline at one end; a sequencing error may be responsible. The chain recombines TRBV20-1 with TRBJ2-5; 9 nucleotides agree with TRBD2. The CDR3 is 15 residues long. The germline CDR1 and CDR2 sequences are DFQATT and SNEGSKA (reference sequence). The CDR3 DNA reads TGCAGTGCTAGAGAGTCGGCGGGGGGGTCGGGGACCCACTACTTC. This sequence encodes CSARESAGGSGTHYF.